The present T cell receptor (beta chain) was sequenced within a study of blood T cell repertoires in COVID-19. The overall study: Italy, Spain and the United States were the sources of the convalescent and acute COVID-19 samples. From T cells, B-cell-depleted T cells, or PBMCs came the material, which was cDNA or gDNA.

Study processing details: The authors estimated nucleated cell counts from reference gene primer amplification. TCRdb's table, derived via immunoSEQ multiplex PCR, lists solely in-frame clones and lacks some. The D gene and trimming were derived from the DNA, and the V and J assignments and clone size from that table. The sample records fewer than 95,000 clones, around 90% being singletons. Germline V CDR1 and CDR2: SGHRS, YFSETQ. The length of the CDR3 is 15 residues. The ends were cut back, 2 bases at V and 3 bases at J, with 11 bases in the middle. The specimen was peripheral blood. The TCR sequence derives from a male donor with acute or convalescent COVID-19. The chain combines TRBV5-1 with TRBJ2-2, with a tentative D call TRBD2 (6 bases). CDR3 sequence: CASSFPGGYTGELFF. The CDR3 nucleotides read TGCGCCAGCAGCTTCCCCGGGGGTTACACCGGGGAGCTGTTTTTT.